The following is a TCR beta chain sequence with its context. CDR3 length: 15 amino acids. Trimming pared 3 bases from V and 0 bases from J, leaving 9 bases between. CDR1 is SGHNT, CDR2 YENEEA, per germline. TCRdb's copy holds only in-frame clones and misses some; the assay was immunoSEQ multiplex PCR. Seen here are tens of thousands of clones, around 94% observed once, and the top ten hold 0.7% to 0.95%. This record comes from a study of T cell clonotyping in hematopoietic cell transplantation. This TCR was recovered from a woman in her forties or fifties in good health. Some clones in this sample may be carry-over from other donors' samples. Sequences were obtained from peripheral blood mononuclear cells. The rearrangement links TRBV11-3 to TRBJ1-3; D is possibly TRBD1 (5 bases). CDR3: CASSLRGDSGNTIYF. The CDR3 nucleotides read TGTGCCAGCAGCTTGCGGGGGGACTCTGGAAACACCATATATTTT.